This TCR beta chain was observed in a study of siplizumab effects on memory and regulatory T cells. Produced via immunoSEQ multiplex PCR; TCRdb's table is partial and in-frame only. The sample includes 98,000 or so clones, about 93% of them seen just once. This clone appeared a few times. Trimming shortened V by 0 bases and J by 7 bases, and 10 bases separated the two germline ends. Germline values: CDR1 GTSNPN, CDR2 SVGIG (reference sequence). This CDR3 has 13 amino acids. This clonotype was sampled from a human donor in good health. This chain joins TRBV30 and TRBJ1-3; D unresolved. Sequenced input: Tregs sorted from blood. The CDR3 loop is CAWSVPGRNTIYF. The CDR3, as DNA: TGTGCCTGGAGTGTTCCGGGAAGGAACACCATATATTTT.